This note documents a single T cell receptor (beta chain) sequence. Its antigen is unknown. This record belongs to a study of shared clonotypes between healthy human individuals. On the study more broadly: Each donor contributed plates that comprised three CD4 naive, three CD4 memory, two CD8 naive and one CD8 memory. Findings and limits, study-wide: The study sampled only blood, and tissue repertoires likely differ. All-four-donor shared clonotypes had higher generation probabilities than non-shared clonotypes did. Rarefaction gave evidence that sorted-subset sequencing remained incomplete despite large depth.

Germline CDR1 and CDR2: SGDLS and YYNGEE. The CDR3 is 19 residues long. The junction had 13 bases not matched to a gene; V was cut back by 5 bases and J by 0 bases. Profiled with immunoSEQ multiplex PCR; TCRdb holds only in-frame clones, not every one. The table lists about 680,000 clones, approximately 79% of them singletons. This rearrangement joins TRBV9 to TRBJ2-1, with 11 bases fitting TRBD2. What was sequenced was memory CD4+ T cells sorted from blood. Subset reported: CD45RA-negative fraction. This TCR came from a woman aged 25 to 39 in good health. In nucleotides, the CDR3 is TGTGCCAGCAGGTCCGGGACTAGCGGTCTTATGGGCTCCTACAATGAGCAGTTCTTC. It specifies CASRSGTSGLMGSYNEQFF.